The clone carrying this T cell receptor (beta chain) came up a few times. cDNA came from approximately 0.5 to 1 ug RNA primed by random hexamers. With immunoSEQ multiplex PCR, TCR beta CDR3 was amplified across 54 Vbeta and 13 Jbeta. TCRdb passed the immunoSEQ multiplex PCR reads through MiXCR, listing each CDR3 protein once. This sample has under 80,000 distinct CDR3 sequences, with over 85% found just once. Germline V CDR1 and CDR2: MGHRA, YSYEKL. The CDR3 runs to 15 residues. V lost 0 bases and J 2 bases, leaving 11 bases between the germline ends. The sample originates from a study of CD8 T cells in Susac syndrome.

The V and J genes are TRBV4-1 and TRBJ2-7, with D unclear. Sequencing was performed on CD8+ T cells from PBMCs. This receptor was identified in a human donor with multiple sclerosis. The CDR3 DNA is TGCGCCAGCAGCCAAGATGTTCCGACCACCTACGAGCAGTACTTC. Translated: CASSQDVPTTYEQYF.